These T cell receptor beta chains were read from a single sample in a study of T cell responses to AZD1222 COVID-19 vaccine. The protocol was immunoSEQ multiplex PCR, while the TCRdb copy is restricted to in-frame clones and leaves out a portion. This table has roughly 120,000 clones, under 90% appearing once. Sample: peripheral blood, taken on day 0 of AZD1222 vaccination. These receptors were taken from an adult in good health. The CDR3 runs from the conserved cysteine through the conserved F or W. A D gene is named only where the DNA matches it firmly. Not every row has a clone size; where given, it reads once, few, many or a size class.

d_call,cdr3_length,j_call,clone_size,v_call,cdr3_aa,cdr3_nt
TRBD2,17,TRBJ2-7,NA,TRBV7-2,CASSISSGSRGSYEQYF,TGTGCCAGCAGCATATCTAGCGGGAGCCGGGGCTCCTACGAGCAGTACTTC
TRBD2,18,TRBJ2-3,NA,TRBV27,CASSLGLAGGPGTDTQYF,TGTGCCAGCAGTTTAGGGCTAGCGGGGGGGCCCGGCACAGATACGCAGTATTTT
TRBD2,15,TRBJ2-1,few,TRBV19,CASSPTSGSYNEQFF,TGTGCCAGTAGTCCCACTAGCGGCTCCTACAATGAGCAGTTCTTC
NA,14,TRBJ1-6,NA,TRBV6-5,CASSYNGPNSPLHF,TGTGCCAGCAGTTACAACGGTCCGAATTCACCCCTCCACTTT
NA,11,TRBJ2-7,NA,TRBV7-2,CASSFSYEQYF,TGTGCCAGCAGCTTCAGCTACGAGCAGTACTTC
NA,14,TRBJ2-3,NA,TRBV19,CASSVTGRRDTQYF,TGTGCCAGTAGTGTAACGGGTCGGAGAGATACGCAGTATTTT
TRBD2,15,TRBJ2-1,NA,TRBV30,CAWSPPSGSNNEQFF,TGTGCCTGGAGCCCTCCTAGCGGGTCGAACAATGAGCAGTTCTTC
TRBD1,14,TRBJ2-7,NA,TRBV29-1,CSVGDGTGSDEQYF,TGCAGCGTTGGGGATGGGACAGGGTCCGACGAGCAGTACTTC
NA,15,TRBJ2-5,NA,TRBV5-1,CASSLEQPFQETQYF,TGCGCCAGCAGTCTCGAGCAGCCATTCCAAGAGACCCAGTACTTC
TRBD2,16,TRBJ2-1,once,TRBV5-1,CASSSRTSGNYNEQFF,TGCGCCAGCAGCTCACGGACTAGCGGGAACTACAATGAGCAGTTCTTC
NA,13,TRBJ2-7,once,TRBV28,CASSKTGPYEQYF,TGTGCCAGCAGCAAGACAGGCCCCTACGAGCAGTACTTC
NA,14,TRBJ2-7,NA,TRBV7-2,CASSAETGPREQYF,TGTGCCAGCAGCGCAGAGACAGGCCCACGGGAGCAGTACTTC
TRBD1,12,TRBJ1-3,many,TRBV3-1/TRBV3-2,CASSLQGNTIYF,TGTGCCAGCAGCCTACAGGGGAACACCATATATTTT
NA,13,TRBJ2-7,NA,TRBV28,CASTYSSGNEQYF,TGTGCCAGCACCTATTCGTCGGGGAACGAGCAGTACTTC